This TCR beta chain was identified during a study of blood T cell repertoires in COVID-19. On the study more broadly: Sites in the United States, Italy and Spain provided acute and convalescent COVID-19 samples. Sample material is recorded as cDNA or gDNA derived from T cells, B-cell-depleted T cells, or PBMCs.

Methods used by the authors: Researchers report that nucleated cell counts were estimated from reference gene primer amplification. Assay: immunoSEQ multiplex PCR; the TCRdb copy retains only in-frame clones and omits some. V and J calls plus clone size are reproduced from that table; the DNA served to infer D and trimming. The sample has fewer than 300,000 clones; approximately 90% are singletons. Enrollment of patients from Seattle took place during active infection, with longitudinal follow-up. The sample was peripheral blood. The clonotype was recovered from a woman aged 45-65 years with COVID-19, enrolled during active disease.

The CDR3 loop reads CAWSGGATEAFF. The CDR3 DNA sequence: TGTGCCTGGAGTGGCGGGGCCACTGAAGCTTTCTTT. V usage is TRBV30 and J usage is TRBJ1-1; a possible D gene is TRBD1 (5 bases). CDR3 length: 12 amino acids. Germline-derived CDR1 and CDR2 are GTSNPN and SVGIG (reference sequence). Trimming took off 1 base at V and 4 bases at J, with 7 bases between the two ends.